The 9 T cell receptor beta chains listed next were all sequenced from one sample in a study of shared clonotypes between healthy human individuals. The table came from immunoSEQ multiplex PCR; TCRdb's copy has only in-frame clones and leaves some out. The table lists about 1.5 million clones, approximately 98% of them singletons. Specimen: naive CD4+ T cells sorted from blood. Subset of the sample: CD45RA+ positively selected. The receptors originated from a man aged 25 to 45 in good health.

This rearrangement joins TRBV11-2 to TRBJ1-1; 8 nucleotides match TRBD1. The CDR3 totals 16 residues. With V trimmed by 6 bases and J by 0 bases, 9 bases remained unmatched. The germline V gene encodes CDR1 SGHAT and CDR2 FQNNGV. In nucleotides, the CDR3 is TGTGCCAGCAGTGACAGGGGTTTGGAAATGAACACTGAAGCTTTCTTT. It encodes CASSDRGLEMNTEAFF.

This chain connects TRBV27 to TRBJ1-4, with D uncertain. Germline V gives CDR1 MNHEY, CDR2 SMNVEV (reference sequence). V lost 6 bases to trimming and J lost 8 bases, with 16 bases between them. The CDR3 is made up of 14 amino acids. DNA for the CDR3: TGTGCCAGCAGGGACTTGGGGTCTCGGGAAAAACTGTTTTTT. It is translated as CASRDLGSREKLFF.

The chain recombines TRBV2 with TRBJ2-7; the match to TRBD2 covers 9 bases. The V gene end was trimmed by 6 bases and the J gene end by 5 bases; junction bases not matched to a gene: 5. The CDR3 sequence is 13 residues long. Germline values: CDR1 SNHLY, CDR2 FYNNEI. The chain's CDR3 is CASRGTSFNEQYF. CDR3 bases: TGTGCCAGCAGAGGGACTAGCTTCAACGAGCAGTACTTC.

V is TRBV5-1 and J is TRBJ1-1; D uncertain. The germline V and J ends were trimmed by 2 bases and 5 bases, with 31 bases remaining between them. The germline V gene has CDR1 SGHRS and CDR2 YFSETQ. This CDR3 comprises 20 residues. The CDR3, as DNA: TGCGCCAGCAGCTTCTCTCGGTCGGGCGGCGTTAATATTTTGGAAACTGAAGCTTTCTTT. Translated: CASSFSRSGGVNILETEAFF.

The chain joins TRBV28 to TRBJ2-5; D remains ambiguous. The CDR3 covers 13 residues. The germline V gene has CDR1 MDHEN and CDR2 SYDVKM. V gave up 2 bases and J gave up 4 bases, with 8 bases separating them. This chain's CDR3 is CASSLGQLETQYF. The DNA of the CDR3 is TGTGCCAGCAGTTTAGGGCAGTTAGAGACCCAGTACTTC.

This clone was seen only once. J is TRBJ2-7 and V is TRBV29-1, with D possibly called TRBD1 or TRBD2 (5 bases each). This CDR3 spans 15 amino acids. Germline V CDR1 and CDR2: SQVTM, ANQGSEA. Deletions cut 6 bases from V and 6 bases from J, with 24 bases between. In DNA form, the CDR3 reads TGCAGCGTCACAGTTTCCGGGGCCTTCTTCTCCGAGCAGTACTTC. It is translated as CSVTVSGAFFSEQYF.

This clone appeared once. This rearrangement joins TRBV27 to TRBJ1-4, with D maybe TRBD1 (5 bases). CDR1 and CDR2 from the germline V gene are MNHEY and SMNVEV (reference sequence). The CDR3 spans 15 residues. The V gene lost 7 bases and the J gene lost 8 bases, with 20 bases spanning the gap. The CDR3 nucleotides read TGTGCCAGCACTCATGGCGGGGCGAAGGGGGAAAAACTGTTTTTT. Its translation is CASTHGGAKGEKLFF.

V gene TRBV7-6 combines with J gene TRBJ2-1; 11 nucleotides agree with TRBD1. CDR3 length: 20 amino acids. The V and J ends lost 1 base and 0 bases, in that order; junction bases with no gene match: 11. CDR1 is SGHVS and CDR2 is FNYEAQ in the germline V gene. CDR3 loop: CASSLEGQGAAQSSYNEQFF. The CDR3 region has the DNA TGTGCCAGCAGCTTAGAAGGACAGGGGGCTGCCCAGAGCTCCTACAATGAGCAGTTCTTC.

This clone occurred once. This chain joins TRBV27 and TRBJ2-5; D might be TRBD2 (5 bases). V was clipped by 5 bases and J by 6 bases, with 10 bases between them. CDR3 length: 12 residues. The germline V gene has CDR1 MNHEY and CDR2 SMNVEV (reference sequence). CDR3 residues: CASSPGGQTQYF. CDR3 coding DNA: TGTGCCAGCAGTCCCGGAGGTCAGACCCAGTACTTC.